This T cell receptor beta chain was recovered during a study of type 1 regulatory T cells. Overall study: T-allo10 is a Tr1-enriched, alloantigen-specific CD4 T cell product made in vitro.

TCRdb redid the calling of the reads with MiXCR, one entry per CDR3 protein. The data show 80,000 to 100,000 distinct CDR3 sequences, 30% to 35% seen once. This TCR was sampled from a human donor in good health. The sample consisted of CD4+ T cells, either the whole sample or a sorted fraction (not recorded which).

The CDR3 DNA sequence: TGTGCCAGCAGCTTAGGCAGGGTACGTGAAGCTTTCTTT. Translating gives CASSLGRVREAFF. The V and J genes are TRBV7-2 and TRBJ1-1, with D tentatively TRBD1 (5 bases). Germline values: CDR1 SGHTA, CDR2 FQGNSA. CDR3 size: 13 residues. Trimming removed 1 base at V and 7 bases at J, with 10 bases between.